This T cell receptor (beta chain) was documented in a study of blood T cell repertoires in COVID-19. On the study more broadly: From T cells, B-cell-depleted T cells, or PBMCs came the material, which was cDNA or gDNA.

Sequencing was performed with immunoSEQ multiplex PCR; in TCRdb, only in-frame clones are kept and a portion is missing. The table lists 180,000 or so clones, roughly 83% of them singletons. The V and J ends lost 5 bases and 3 bases, in that order; junction bases with no gene match: 2. Per the germline V gene, CDR1 is LNHDA and CDR2 is SQIVND (reference sequence). This CDR3 contains 13 residues. Participant age was about 18 to 100 years, and participants resided in fewer than 25 US areas. Participants' own reports of clinical history determined their cohort assignment. The study counted Cohort 3 donors as recovered given two negative PCRs, clearance, or symptom resolution.

Input material: PBMCs or T cells enriched from blood (not recorded which). This TCR was recovered from an older woman who had recovered from COVID-19. This rearrangement joins TRBV19 to TRBJ2-7, with 9 bases lining up with TRBD2. Here the CDR3 DNA reads TGTGCCAGTAGTGAGACTAGCGGCTACGAGCAGTACTTC. Its translation: CASSETSGYEQYF.